This T cell receptor beta chain was sequenced for a study of T cells expressing NK-cell markers. Across the study: Sorted CD3+CD56+NKG2C+, CD3+CD56+NKG2C- and CD3+CD56-NKG2C+ T-cell subsets were beta-chain profiled. Seven of the eight sequenced donors were classified as HCMV-seropositive, and one was classified as seronegative.

Points on this clonotype: Its antigen is unknown.

Production of TCR beta cDNA relied on 5'RACE template switching with UMIs. TCRdb re-called the 5' RACE reads, yielding one record per CDR3 amino acid sequence without DNA. The listing contains 500,000 to 700,000 distinct CDR3 sequences. Whole-study results and caveats: These clonotypes also led the CD3+CD56-NKG2C+ fraction in a handful of donors.

Specimen: blood T cells: a sorted CD56 or NKG2C T cell subset, CD4+ or CD8+ T cells, or bulk PBMC T cells (not recorded which). The clonotype was recovered from a man in his late teens or twenties in good health.

The CDR3 here is CASSPWTELTYGYTF. The chain combines TRBV3-1 with TRBJ1-2; TCRdb's D call, TRBD1, is unchecked because there is no DNA. The germline CDR1 and CDR2 sequences are LGHDT and YNNKEL (reference sequence). This CDR3 spans 15 amino acids. Looking up the rest from reference TRBV3-1 and TRBJ1-2 gives the full variable domain: DTAVSQTPKYLVTQMGNDKSIKCEQNLGHDTMYWYKQDSKKFLKIMFSYNNKELIINETVPNRFSPKSPDKAHLNLHINSLELGDSAVYFCASSPWTELTYGYTFGSGTRLTVV.